This record covers a single T cell receptor (beta chain). The data originate from a study of blood T cell repertoires in COVID-19. Study-level background: Collection of acute and convalescent COVID-19 samples took place in the United States, Italy and Spain. The cDNA or gDNA used as material had been derived from T cells, B-cell-depleted T cells, or PBMCs.

CDR3 length equals 14 residues. Between the trimmed V and J ends, which lost 0 bases and 13 bases, there was a span of 16 bases. Germline CDR1 reads SGHNT; CDR2 reads YENEEA. Assay used: immunoSEQ multiplex PCR; TCRdb lists only in-frame clones, some missing. The sample contains about 250,000 clones, roughly 84% of which appear only once. Input material: peripheral blood. The chain employs TRBV11-3 and TRBJ2-1, with a possible D match to TRBD2 (5 bases). This clonotype originated in a woman in her forties who had recovered from COVID-19. The CDR3 sequence is CASSLDIWGRGQFF. Here the CDR3 DNA reads TGTGCCAGCAGCTTAGATATCTGGGGTCGGGGTCAGTTCTTC.